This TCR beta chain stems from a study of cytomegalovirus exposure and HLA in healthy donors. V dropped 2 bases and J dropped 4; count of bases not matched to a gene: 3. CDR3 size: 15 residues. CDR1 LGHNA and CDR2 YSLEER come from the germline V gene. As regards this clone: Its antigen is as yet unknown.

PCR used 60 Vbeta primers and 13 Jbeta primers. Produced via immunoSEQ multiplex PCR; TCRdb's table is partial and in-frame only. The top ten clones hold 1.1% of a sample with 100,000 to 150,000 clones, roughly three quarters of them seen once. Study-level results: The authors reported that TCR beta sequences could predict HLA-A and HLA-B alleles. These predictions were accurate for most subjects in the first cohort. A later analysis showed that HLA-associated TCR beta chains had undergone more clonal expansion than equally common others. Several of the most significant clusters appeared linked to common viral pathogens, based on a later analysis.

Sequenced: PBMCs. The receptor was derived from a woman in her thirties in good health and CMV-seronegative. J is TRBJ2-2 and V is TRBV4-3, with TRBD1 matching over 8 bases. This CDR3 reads CASSQRQGSTGELFF. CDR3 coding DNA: TGCGCCAGCAGCCAAAGACAGGGGAGCACCGGGGAGCTGTTTTTT.